This TCR beta chain was sequenced during a study of PD-L1 blockade in urothelial cancer. Study-wide background: About 90% of the roughly 30 patients were men who had bladder-origin urothelial cancer. Study-level points and caveats: Tumor-associated blood clones were expanded more by durable-benefit patients at 3 weeks.

Time point meaning: peripheral blood 6 weeks after treatment start. This CDR3 comprises 17 residues. V shed 0 bases, J shed 3 bases, and the junction held 9 bases outside the gene matches. The germline V gene has CDR1 MGHRA and CDR2 YSYEKL. Sequenced by immunoSEQ multiplex PCR; TCRdb stores in-frame clones only, minus some. The sample lists about 110,000 clones, 91% occurring once. Concerning this clone itself: Antigen specificity is unknown.

This TCR derives from a man aged 55 to 70 with urothelial cancer. The gene calls are TRBV4-1 and TRBJ2-3, with 7 nucleotides matching TRBD2. The specimen comprised PBMCs, sampled around atezolizumab (anti-PD-L1) treatment. The CDR3 DNA follows: TGCGCCAGCAGCCAAGAATCAACACTAGCGAATACAGATACGCAGTATTTT. It specifies CASSQESTLANTDTQYF.